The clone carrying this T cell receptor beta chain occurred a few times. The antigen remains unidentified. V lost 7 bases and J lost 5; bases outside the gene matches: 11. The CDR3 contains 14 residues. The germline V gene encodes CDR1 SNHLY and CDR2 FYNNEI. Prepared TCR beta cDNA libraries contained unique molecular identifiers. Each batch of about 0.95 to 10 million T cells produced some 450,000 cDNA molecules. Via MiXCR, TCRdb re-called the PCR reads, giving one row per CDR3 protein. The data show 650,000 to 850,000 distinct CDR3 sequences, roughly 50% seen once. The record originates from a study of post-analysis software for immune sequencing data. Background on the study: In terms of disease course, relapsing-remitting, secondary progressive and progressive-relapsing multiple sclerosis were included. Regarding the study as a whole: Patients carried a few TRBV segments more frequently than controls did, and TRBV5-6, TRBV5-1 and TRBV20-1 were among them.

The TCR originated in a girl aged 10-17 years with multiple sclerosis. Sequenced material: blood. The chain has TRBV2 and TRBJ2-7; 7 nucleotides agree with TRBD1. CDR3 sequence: CASIKARGQDEQYF. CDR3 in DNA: TGTGCCAGCATTAAGGCGAGGGGGCAGGACGAGCAGTACTTC.